What follows describes a single T cell receptor (beta chain). Its antigen is unknown. TCRdb keeps only in-frame clones here, not all; method: immunoSEQ multiplex PCR. The table lists 80,000 to 100,000 clones, around 92% of them singletons. This sample was taken from a study of T cell responses to AZD1222 COVID-19 vaccine. Regarding the study as a whole: Donors were largely white British and mainly female; clonal diversity was possibly underestimated. Rises in breadth and depth of Spike-specific TCRs came after two AZD1222 doses. No day 14 peak samples; only post-peak repertoires were characterized.

In germline, CDR1 is MNHEY, CDR2 SVGAGI. V lost 11 bases and J lost 4, with 20 bases in between. The CDR3 runs to 14 residues. Sequencing used peripheral blood, obtained on day 0 of MenACWY control vaccination. This sequence originates from an adult in good health. This sequence joins TRBV6-5 and TRBJ1-2; D unclear. The CDR3 loop reads CAACSNSGGYGYTF. DNA for the CDR3: TGTGCCGCTTGTTCAAACTCGGGAGGCTATGGCTACACCTTC.